A single TCR beta chain is shown here with its context. No antigen is known for it. This may come from a read error, since a much larger clone is one base off. Construction of the TCRbeta library involved unique molecular identifiers. TCRdb re-analysed the PCR reads in MiXCR, keeping a single row per CDR3 protein. The sample contains more than 120,000 distinct CDR3 sequences, 8% to 10% of which appear only once. The data belong to a study of T-cell reconstitution after alpha-beta-depleted transplantation in children. Points from the study as a whole: Where alpha-beta T cells came from about two months after transplant was reportedly several hundred expanded graft clones. After one year, T-cell counts and TCRbeta diversity mostly came from new T cells. TCRbeta diversity was high at day 60 in some patients (a result of surviving recipient T cells and thymic progenitors).

This specimen consisted of PBMCs, mostly from graft donor cells, obtained 180 days after TCRalphabeta/CD19-depleted stem cell transplant. This TCR came from a female patient younger than 10 who had a stem cell transplant for congenital amegakaryocytic thrombocytopenia, so the T cells may come from the graft donor.

The CDR3 DNA reads TGCAGCGTTGGCTCGGACAGGGGGCTAGCGCAGTACTTC. This gives the protein CSVGSDRGLAQYF. The V call is TRBV29-1, the J call TRBJ2-7, with 11 bases aligning to TRBD1. Germline trimming cut 4 bases from V and 9 bases from J; bases unmatched to any gene: 8. CDR1 and CDR2 from the germline V gene are SQVTM and ANQGSEA. The CDR3 is 13 amino acids.